The 30 T cell receptor beta chains reported below all come from one sample, sequenced in a study of T cell responses to AZD1222 COVID-19 vaccine. Method: immunoSEQ multiplex PCR; TCRdb's copy keeps in-frame clones and lacks some. The table records tens of thousands of clones, around 86% of them present only once. Sequences were derived from peripheral blood, sampled on day 0 of AZD1222 vaccination. All receptors derive from an adult in good health.

The V gene is TRBV28, the J gene TRBJ1-2; D is ambiguous. This CDR3 is built from 14 residues. V was clipped by 7 bases and J by 7 bases, with 19 bases between them. The germline CDR1 and CDR2 sequences are MDHEN and SYDVKM. Here the CDR3 reads CASTLRTLTGGYTF. The DNA of the CDR3 is TGTGCCAGCACCCTCCGGACCTTAACGGGTGGCTACACCTTC.

This chain links TRBV19 with TRBJ2-3, with D perhaps matching TRBD2 (6 bases). Germline V gene data show CDR1 as LNHDA and CDR2 as SQIVND (reference sequence). Deletions cut 9 bases from V and 4 bases from J, with 8 bases between. The CDR3 contains 11 residues. The chain's CDR3 is CASGSADTQYF. The CDR3 nucleotides are TGTGCCAGCGGGAGCGCAGATACGCAGTATTTT.

The chain links TRBV3-1 (or the pseudogene TRBV3-2) to TRBJ1-1; D possibly corresponds to TRBD1 (5 bases). Looked up from germline, CDR1 is LGHDT and CDR2 is YNNKEL (reference sequence). CDR3 length: 14 amino acids. Trimming pared 7 bases from V and 4 bases from J, leaving 16 bases between. The CDR3 bases are TGTGCCAGCACTTTCAAAGGGGCGAGCACTGAAGCTTTCTTT. This gives the protein CASTFKGASTEAFF.

The chain couples TRBV27 to TRBJ2-7; D is tentatively TRBD1 or TRBD2 (5 bases each). The CDR3 is 14 amino acids. With 2 bases removed from V and 5 bases from J, the gap between germline ends came to 13 bases. CDR1 is MNHEY, CDR2 SMNVEV, per germline (reference sequence). CDR3 bases: TGTGCCAGCAGTTTAGCCGGGGCTAACGACGAGCAGTACTTC. Its translation is CASSLAGANDEQYF.

The CDR3 loop reads CASSQVSGARENIQYF. CDR3 in DNA: TGTGCCAGCAGCCAAGTTAGCGGGGCCCGTGAAAACATTCAGTACTTC. This chain connects TRBV14 to TRBJ2-4, with TRBD2 matching over 8 bases. The CDR3 spans 16 residues. CDR1 and CDR2 from the germline V gene are SGHDN and FVKESK. With V trimmed by 1 base and J by 5 bases, 7 bases remained unmatched. The complete variable domain, with remaining parts taken from reference TRBV14 and TRBJ2-4, reads EAGVTQFPSHSVIEKGQTVTLRCDPISGHDNLYWYRRVMGKEIKFLLHFVKESKQDESGMPNNRFLAERTGGTYSTLKVQPAELEDSGVYFCASSQVSGARENIQYFGAGTRLSVL.

This chain joins TRBV11-3 and TRBJ2-2; 9 nucleotides match TRBD1. The V gene's germline CDR1 is SGHNT and CDR2 YENEEA. The trim removed 5 bases at V and 2 bases at J, leaving 12 bases unmatched. This CDR3 region has 18 residues. CDR3 sequence reads: CASSLSSGQGKNTGELFF. CDR3 DNA sequence: TGTGCCAGCAGCCTAAGTTCAGGACAGGGGAAAAACACCGGGGAGCTGTTTTTT.

The rearrangement joins TRBV27 to TRBJ1-1, with D possibly matching TRBD1 (5 bases). Per the germline V gene, CDR1 is MNHEY and CDR2 is SMNVEV (reference sequence). With 6 bases removed from V and 1 base from J, the gap between germline ends came to 15 bases. The CDR3 is 15 residues long. The CDR3 DNA is TGTGCCAGCAGGTCCCCGGCAGGGCGGAACACTGAAGCTTTCTTT. Protein sequence: CASRSPAGRNTEAFF.

This clone was found once. The chain has TRBV25-1 and TRBJ2-4; 12 bases align to TRBD2. The CDR3 covers 18 residues. The junction had 6 bases not matched to a gene; V was cut back by 3 bases and J by 0 bases. Germline CDR1 reads MGHDK; CDR2 reads SYGVNS. The CDR3 DNA follows: TGTGCCAGCAGTGACGGGACTAGCGGGCCCCTAGCCAAAAACATTCAGTACTTC. Its protein product is CASSDGTSGPLAKNIQYF.

This clone was counted a few times. The chain uses TRBV24-1 and TRBJ1-5; 8 nucleotides agree with TRBD1. V lost 4 bases to trimming and J lost 5 bases; unmatched junction nucleotides: 3. The CDR3 contains 14 residues. In germline, CDR1 is KGHDR, CDR2 SFDVKD. CDR3 region: CATSDRTGYQPQHF. CDR3 sequence (DNA): TGTGCCACCAGTGACAGGACAGGGTATCAGCCCCAGCATTTT.

This clone has a single count. The V and J genes are TRBV14 and TRBJ1-1; D not certain. The CDR3 loop spans 16 amino acids. V was clipped by 0 bases and J by 1 base, with 12 bases between them. Germline values: CDR1 SGHDN, CDR2 FVKESK. CDR3 residues: CASSQDFRPQNTEAFF. CDR3 coding DNA: TGTGCCAGCAGCCAAGATTTCCGCCCCCAGAACACTGAAGCTTTCTTT.

The V call is TRBV24-1, the J call TRBJ2-2; a weak D match, TRBD2 (5 bases). The V gene lost 4 bases and the J gene lost 6 bases, with 8 bases spanning the gap. The germline V gene has CDR1 KGHDR and CDR2 SFDVKD. The CDR3 sequence is 13 residues long. CDR3 sequence (DNA): TGTGCCACCAGTGAGGCGGGTCCCGGGGAGCTGTTTTTT. Protein product: CATSEAGPGELFF.

In its sample, this clone was seen a few times. The rearrangement links TRBV4-1 to TRBJ2-1, with D perhaps being TRBD1 or TRBD2 (5 bases each). CDR3 length: 15 residues. Trimming took off 0 bases at V and 0 bases at J, with 6 bases between the two ends. In germline, CDR1 is MGHRA, CDR2 YSYEKL. Written as DNA, the CDR3 is TGCGCCAGCAGCCAAGATGGGGGCTCCTACAATGAGCAGTTCTTC. Encoded protein: CASSQDGGSYNEQFF.

This clone was detected only once. The chain links TRBV20-1 to TRBJ2-5; D not certain. The germline V gene encodes CDR1 DFQATT and CDR2 SNEGSKA (reference sequence). The V and J ends lost 3 bases and 2 bases respectively, with 7 bases between them. The CDR3 extends over 12 amino acids. In DNA form, the CDR3 reads TGCAGTGCTAGTCAGTCTCAAGAGACCCAGTACTTC. Its protein is CSASQSQETQYF.

This chain connects TRBV7-3 to TRBJ1-2; D may be TRBD1 (6 bases). Trimming removed 3 bases at V and 4 bases at J, with 9 bases between. CDR1 SGHTA and CDR2 FQGTGA come from the germline V gene. This CDR3 has 13 residues. The CDR3 region has the DNA TGTGCCAGCAGCTTCGGGGGGCTCTATGGCTACACCTTC. Translating it yields CASSFGGLYGYTF.

V is TRBV7-3 and J is TRBJ2-5, with 11 bases matching TRBD2. J gave up 0 bases and V 2 bases, and 2 bases lay outside the gene matches. Germline CDR1 is SGHTA and CDR2 is FQGTGA. This CDR3 comprises 16 residues. CDR3 sequence (DNA): TGTGCCAGCAGCTTAGGACTAGCGGGCAACCAAGAGACCCAGTACTTC. Its translation is CASSLGLAGNQETQYF.

The genes are TRBV19 and TRBJ1-5; D is possibly TRBD1 (5 bases). Trimming took 1 base from V and 2 from J, leaving 12 bases between them. The CDR3 is made up of 16 amino acids. Germline V gene data show CDR1 as LNHDA and CDR2 as SQIVND (reference sequence). The CDR3 bases are TGTGCCAGTAGTATAGCTCGCAGGGAAGGCAATCAGCCCCAGCATTTT. It codes for CASSIARREGNQPQHF.

The CDR3 DNA sequence: TGTGCCAGCAGTCGAAGCGGGCGCACAGATACGCAGTATTTT. Amino acids: CASSRSGRTDTQYF. The rearrangement joins TRBV27 to TRBJ2-3, with a weak D call TRBD2 (6 bases). The CDR3 runs to 14 residues. The V end lost 5 bases, the J end lost 1 base, and 10 bases lay between the germline ends. Germline CDR1 is MNHEY and CDR2 is SMNVEV (reference sequence).

This clone has just a few counts. The CDR3 protein is CASSAGREAAFDEQYF. In DNA, the CDR3 is TGTGCCAGCAGCGCAGGCAGGGAAGCGGCTTTTGACGAGCAGTACTTC. The V gene is TRBV9, the J gene TRBJ2-7, with D possibly called TRBD1 or TRBD2 (5 bases each). The CDR3 is 16 residues long. From germline, CDR1 is SGDLS and CDR2 YYNGEE. V lost 3 bases and J 5 bases, leaving 21 bases between the germline ends.

The V and J genes are TRBV7-8 and TRBJ2-7; 7 nucleotides match TRBD2. The junction had 6 bases not matched to a gene; V was cut back by 1 base and J by 3 bases. Per the germline V gene, CDR1 is SGHVS and CDR2 is FQNEAQ. The CDR3 runs 15 residues. As DNA, the CDR3 is TGTGCCAGCAGCTTAGTGGGAGGGGCCCTCTACGAGCAGTACTTC. Protein sequence: CASSLVGGALYEQYF. Combining the CDR3 with reference TRBV7-8 and TRBJ2-7 gives the whole variable domain GAGVSQSPRYKVAKRGQDVALRCDPISGHVSLFWYQQALGQGPEFLTYFQNEAQLDKSGLPSDRFFAERPEGSVSTLKIQRTQQEDSAVYLCASSLVGGALYEQYFGPGTRLTVT.

This rearrangement joins TRBV30 to TRBJ1-2; D remains unclear. This CDR3 has 12 residues. Germline loops: CDR1 GTSNPN, CDR2 SVGIG (reference sequence). With 4 bases removed from V and 5 bases from J, the gap between germline ends came to 11 bases. DNA of the CDR3: TGTGCCTGGACGGACGGTGGATATGGCTACACCTTC. This sequence encodes CAWTDGGYGYTF.

The J gene is TRBJ2-3, the V gene TRBV7-2, with a weak D call TRBD2 (6 bases). Trimming removed 4 bases from V and 6 bases from J, with 20 bases in between. Germline loops: CDR1 SGHTA, CDR2 FQGNSA. This CDR3 has 16 amino acids. The DNA for the CDR3 is TGTGCCAGCAGCTCCCCGGCAGGCGGGATGCGGGATACGCAGTATTTT. Its translation: CASSSPAGGMRDTQYF.

The genes are TRBV3-1 (or the pseudogene TRBV3-2) and TRBJ1-2; 7 positions agree with TRBD1. In germline, CDR1 is LGHDT, CDR2 YNNKEL (reference sequence). Trimming removed 2 bases from V and 4 bases from J; junction bases left unmatched: 4. This CDR3 is built from 14 residues. CDR3 in amino acids: CASSQNDRVYGYTF. CDR3 DNA: TGTGCCAGCAGCCAAAATGACAGGGTCTATGGCTACACCTTC.

The chain couples TRBV6-2 or TRBV6-3 to TRBJ1-5, with TRBD1 matching over 10 bases. Trimming cost V 6 bases and J 7 bases; bases outside gene matches: 9. The germline V gene encodes CDR1 MNHEY and CDR2 SVGEGT. The CDR3 runs to 15 residues. CDR3 DNA: TGTGCCAGCAGCCGGGGACAGGGGCCCTTCCAGCCCCAGCATTTT. Translation gives CASSRGQGPFQPQHF.

The rearrangement joins TRBV19 to TRBJ2-1; no definite D call. This CDR3 comprises 12 residues. Trimming took 10 bases from V and 7 from J, leaving 14 bases between them. Germline V gene lookup returns CDR1 LNHDA and CDR2 SQIVND (reference sequence). CDR3 in amino acids: CATSKEANEQFF. The DNA of the CDR3 is TGTGCCACCTCGAAAGAAGCAAATGAGCAGTTCTTC. Looking up the rest from reference TRBV19 and TRBJ2-1 gives the full variable domain: DGGITQSPKYLFRKEGQNVTLSCEQNLNHDAMYWYRQDPGQGLRLIYYSQIVNDFQKGDIAEGYSVSREKKESFPLTVTSAQKNPTAFYLCATSKEANEQFFGPGTRLTVL.

Remarks on this clone: An end of the junction differs from the germline gene, which may be a read error. The V and J genes are TRBV7-9 and TRBJ2-2; D might be TRBD2 (5 bases). Per germline, CDR1 SEHNR and CDR2 FQNEAQ (reference sequence). This CDR3 region has 15 residues. CDR3 in DNA: TGTGCCAGCAGCTCGCACCCCGGAGACACCGGGGAACTGTTTTTT. Its translation is CASSSHPGDTGELFF. The entire variable domain, with the rest obtained from reference TRBV7-9 and TRBJ2-2, is as follows: DTGVSQNPRHKITKRGQNVTFRCDPISEHNRLYWYRQTLGQGPEFLTYFQNEAQLEKSRLLSDRFSAERPKGSFSTLEIQRTEQGDSAMYLCASSSHPGDTGELFFGEGSRLTVL.

V and J are TRBV27 and TRBJ2-1; 9 bases match TRBD1. Germline loops: CDR1 MNHEY, CDR2 SMNVEV (reference sequence). V was pared by 5 bases and J by 7 bases, with 9 bases of the junction left unmatched. CDR3 length equals 15 residues. CDR3 nucleotide sequence: TGTGCCAGCAGTCCCCCGGGACAGGGTAAAAATGAGCAGTTCTTC. Translation: CASSPPGQGKNEQFF.

The V gene is TRBV5-4, the J gene TRBJ2-3; 13 bases map to TRBD2. CDR1 and CDR2 (germline): SGHNT, YYREEE (reference sequence). V gave up 5 bases and J gave up 8 bases; unmatched junction bases: 11. CDR3 length equals 16 residues. Written as DNA, the CDR3 is TGTGCCAGCAGTCCTCTGGGGACTAGCGGGATCGGTACGCAGTATTTT. Encoded protein: CASSPLGTSGIGTQYF. Full variable domain (outside the CDR3, taken from reference TRBV5-4 and TRBJ2-3): ETGVTQSPTHLIKTRGQQVTLRCSSQSGHNTVSWYQQALGQGPQFIFQYYREEENGRGNFPPRFSGLQFPNYSSELNVNALELDDSALYLCASSPLGTSGIGTQYFGPGTRLTVL.

This clone was found once. This rearrangement joins TRBV25-1 to TRBJ1-1, with D possibly TRBD1 on 6 matching bases. The CDR3 sequence is 15 residues long. Germline CDR1 reads MGHDK; CDR2 reads SYGVNS. V was pared by 4 bases and J by 6 bases, with 18 bases between. As DNA, the CDR3 is TGTGCCAGCAGTGGGGGCCAGGGGTGGGAACCTGAAGCTTTCTTT. Its protein is CASSGGQGWEPEAFF.

V usage is TRBV19 and J usage is TRBJ2-1; TRBD2 matches at 9 bases. The CDR3 has 12 residues. Germline loops: CDR1 LNHDA, CDR2 SQIVND (reference sequence). With 11 bases clipped from V and 6 bases from J, the junction kept 5 bases outside the gene matches. CDR3 loop: CAVAGERNEQFF. In nucleotides, the CDR3 is TGTGCCGTAGCGGGAGAACGCAATGAGCAGTTCTTC.

The CDR3 region is CASSPPGQGFGGYTF. CDR3 sequence (DNA): TGTGCCAGTAGTCCCCCGGGACAGGGGTTTGGCGGCTACACCTTC. The chain is built from TRBV19 and TRBJ1-2; the match to TRBD1 covers 10 bases. The CDR3 loop spans 15 amino acids. Germline V gene lookup returns CDR1 LNHDA and CDR2 SQIVND (reference sequence). V lost 5 bases and J lost 8; bases outside the gene matches: 11.